This entry lists 31 T cell receptor beta chains sequenced from one sample in a study of somatic mutations in cytotoxic T cells in rheumatoid arthritis. TCRdb's copy holds only in-frame clones and misses some; the assay was immunoSEQ multiplex PCR. The sample lists 20,000 to 25,000 clones; roughly 80% were seen once. The sample taken for sequencing was CD8+ T cells sorted from blood. The receptors derive from an adult with rheumatoid arthritis.

The chain recombines TRBV4-1 with TRBJ1-1; D unresolved. Germline CDR1 reads MGHRA; CDR2 reads YSYEKL. The CDR3 has 14 residues. V lost 1 base, J lost 0 bases, and 6 bases lay in between. CDR3 DNA sequence: TGCGCCAGCAGCCAAGGGACGATGAACACTGAAGCTTTCTTT. Amino acid sequence: CASSQGTMNTEAFF.

This chain links TRBV5-1 with TRBJ2-7; 11 positions match TRBD2. The CDR3 is 15 amino acids. The V gene's germline CDR1 is SGHRS and CDR2 YFSETQ. Trimming took 5 bases from V and 1 from J; bases not matched to a gene: 5. The CDR3 loop reads CASRLAGEVSYEQYF. CDR3 bases: TGCGCCAGCAGACTAGCGGGAGAAGTTTCCTACGAGCAGTACTTC.

The rearrangement links TRBV29-1 to TRBJ2-7; D is tentatively TRBD1 or TRBD2 (5 bases each). V dropped 7 bases and J dropped 8 bases, with 24 bases sitting between them. This CDR3 is 14 amino acids long. Germline V CDR1 and CDR2: SQVTM, ANQGSEA. The DNA of the CDR3 is TGCAGCGCCATGGGGACGGAAATACCGCGACAGCAGTACTTC. Its translation is CSAMGTEIPRQQYF.

V and J are TRBV2 and TRBJ1-5; 10 bases are shared with TRBD1. This CDR3 is 18 amino acids long. V dropped 0 bases and J dropped 3; count of bases not matched to a gene: 8. Germline-derived CDR1 and CDR2 are SNHLY and FYNNEI. CDR3 sequence (DNA): TGTGCCAGCAGTGAAGCGCTTCTGGGGACAGGGGTCAATCAGCCCCAGCATTTT. This gives the protein CASSEALLGTGVNQPQHF.

The chain couples TRBV15 to TRBJ2-6, with D uncertain. Trimming cost V 1 base and J 2 bases, with 12 bases left between them. Germline-derived CDR1 and CDR2 are LNHNV and YYDKDF (reference sequence). The CDR3 has 17 amino acids. CDR3 protein: CATSRAFLGTGANVLTF. CDR3 coding DNA: TGTGCCACCAGCAGAGCTTTTCTAGGGACTGGGGCCAACGTCCTGACTTTC.

This clone was seen a handful of times. A read error may account for a junction end that differs from germline. The CDR3 region is CASSEGPGGGQPQHF. CDR3 in DNA: TGTGCCAGCAGCGAAGGGCCAGGGGGCGGTCAGCCCCAGCATTTT. The chain couples TRBV6-1 to TRBJ1-5; TRBD1 agrees at 8 bases. Germline CDR1 and CDR2: MNHNS and SASEGT. This CDR3 spans 15 amino acids.

V gene TRBV6-5 combines with J gene TRBJ2-2, with D possibly matching TRBD1 (6 bases). Deletions cut 6 bases from V and 6 bases from J, with 17 bases between. The CDR3 sequence is 15 residues long. The V gene's germline CDR1 is MNHEY and CDR2 SVGAGI. The CDR3 region is CASRIETGSAGELFF. CDR3 in DNA: TGTGCCAGCAGGATTGAAACAGGGTCGGCCGGGGAGCTGTTTTTT.

This chain joins TRBV4-3 and TRBJ2-1; TRBD1 aligns across 7 bases. Germline V gene data show CDR1 as LGHNA and CDR2 as YSLEER. The CDR3 sequence is 14 residues long. Losses at the gene ends were 4 bases for V and 7 bases for J; bases not matched to a gene: 7. The CDR3 DNA reads as TGCGCCAGCAGCCCCCGACAGGGTTGGAATGAGCAGTTCTTC. As protein: CASSPRQGWNEQFF.

The chain carries TRBV6-5 and TRBJ1-1; the match to TRBD1 covers 7 bases. The CDR3 length is 15 residues. CDR1 is MNHEY and CDR2 is SVGAGI in the germline V gene. With V trimmed by 0 bases and J by 6 bases, 7 bases remained unmatched. The CDR3 region is CASSYSRQGDPEAFF. CDR3 nucleotides: TGTGCCAGCAGTTACTCGCGACAGGGAGATCCTGAAGCTTTCTTT.

The chain has TRBV6-1 and TRBJ2-7; D is possibly TRBD1 (6 bases). The CDR3 length is 15 residues. In germline, CDR1 is MNHNS, CDR2 SASEGT. The germline V and J ends were trimmed by 5 bases and 2 bases, with 16 bases remaining between them. The DNA of the CDR3 is TGTGCCAGCAGTCCGACAGGATTCAGTACCTACGAGCAGTACTTC. This codes for CASSPTGFSTYEQYF.

The chain combines TRBV11-2 with TRBJ1-2; D is unresolved. CDR3 length equals 15 residues. Germline V gene lookup returns CDR1 SGHAT and CDR2 FQNNGV. V was cut by 3 bases and J by 4 bases, with 15 bases left in between. CDR3 sequence (DNA): TGTGCCAGCAGCTTCCCGGGAGAAGTGCTCTATGGCTACACCTTC. Its translation: CASSFPGEVLYGYTF.

The rearrangement uses TRBV6-1 and TRBJ1-1; 7 nucleotides align to TRBD1. V lost 5 bases, J lost 3 bases, and 9 bases stayed unmatched. This CDR3 spans 15 amino acids. Germline loops: CDR1 MNHNS, CDR2 SASEGT. CDR3 amino acids: CASSTRQGADTEAFF. DNA of the CDR3: TGTGCCAGCAGTACCCGACAGGGTGCCGACACTGAAGCTTTCTTT.

The chain joins TRBV7-9 to TRBJ2-4; TRBD2 is a possible D gene (6 bases). The V gene lost 1 base and the J gene lost 1 base, with 11 bases spanning the gap. Germline V gene sequence: CDR1 SEHNR, CDR2 FQNEAQ (reference sequence). There are 16 residues in the CDR3. The CDR3: CASSLGGGRAKNIQYF. Here the CDR3 DNA reads TGTGCCAGCAGCTTAGGCGGTGGGAGGGCCAAAAACATTCAGTACTTC.

The V gene is TRBV12-5, the J gene TRBJ1-5, with TRBD1 identical over 10 bases. Germline V gene data show CDR1 as LGHNT and CDR2 as FRNRAP. CDR3 length equals 15 residues. The V segment lost 7 bases and the J segment 7 bases; nucleotides outside the gene matches: 10. DNA for the CDR3: TGTGCTAGTGCCCTAGGACAGGGGGGGATGCAGCCCCAGCATTTT. Protein: CASALGQGGMQPQHF.

This chain links TRBV5-5 with TRBJ1-2, with TRBD1 as a possible D gene (5 bases). Germline V gene sequence: CDR1 SGHKS, CDR2 YYEKEE (reference sequence). V lost 0 bases and J 3 bases, leaving 12 bases between the germline ends. The CDR3 loop spans 15 amino acids. The CDR3 here is CASSLEWRDYYGYTF. The CDR3 nucleotides read TGTGCCAGCAGCTTGGAGTGGCGGGACTACTATGGCTACACCTTC.

As DNA, the CDR3 is TGTGCCAGTATCGGTCCGGAGACAGCAACTAATGAAAAACTGTTTTTT. Encoded protein: CASIGPETATNEKLFF. V and J are TRBV19 and TRBJ1-4, with D possibly being TRBD1 (5 bases). The ends were cut back, 7 bases at V and 0 bases at J, with 15 bases in the middle. Germline CDR1 reads LNHDA; CDR2 reads SQIVND (reference sequence). The CDR3 has 16 amino acids.

This clone showed up just a few times. This chain uses TRBV15 with TRBJ2-2; tentatively, D is TRBD1 or TRBD2 (5 bases each). Per germline, CDR1 LNHNV and CDR2 YYDKDF (reference sequence). V lost 1 base and J lost 6, with 12 bases in between. CDR3 size: 15 residues. In nucleotides, the CDR3 is TGTGCCACCAGCAGAGGGGGGATTTGGGCCGGGGAGCTGTTTTTT. Protein: CATSRGGIWAGELFF. The variable domain in full, completed from reference TRBV15 and TRBJ2-2, reads DAMVIQNPRYQVTQFGKPVTLSCSQTLNHNVMYWYQQKSSQAPKLLFHYYDKDFNNEADTPDNFQSRRPNTSFCFLDIRSPGLGDTAMYLCATSRGGIWAGELFFGEGSRLTVL.

This clone was seen more than once but under ten times. The chain carries TRBV6-5 and TRBJ1-2; D call uncertain. The CDR3 has 15 amino acids. Trimming shortened V by 2 bases and J by 0 bases, and 10 bases separated the two germline ends. CDR1 is MNHEY, CDR2 SVGAGI, per germline. This CDR3 reads CASSYGYSTNYGYTF. CDR3 bases: TGTGCCAGCAGTTACGGTTACAGTACTAACTATGGCTACACCTTC.

The rearrangement joins TRBV7-9 to TRBJ1-2; a possible D gene is TRBD1 (6 bases). This CDR3 region has 13 residues. The V end lost 5 bases, the J end lost 4 bases, and 11 bases lay between the germline ends. Germline CDR1 SEHNR, CDR2 FQNEAQ (reference sequence). CDR3 sequence: CASSPGEAYGYTF. In DNA, the CDR3 is TGTGCCAGCAGCCCAGGGGAGGCCTATGGCTACACCTTC.

This chain connects TRBV27 to TRBJ2-5; 7 bases align to TRBD1. J gave up 5 bases and V 4 bases, and 16 bases lay outside the gene matches. CDR1 is MNHEY, CDR2 SMNVEV, per germline (reference sequence). The CDR3 length is 17 residues. The CDR3, as DNA: TGTGCCAGCAGTTCCAGAAGAAGAACAGGGGCTGGGGAGACCCAGTACTTC. This gives the protein CASSSRRRTGAGETQYF.

This clone was seen only once. V is TRBV7-2 and J is TRBJ2-7, with D perhaps matching TRBD1 (5 bases). Between the trimmed V and J ends, which lost 1 base and 2 bases, there was a span of 12 bases. Per germline, CDR1 SGHTA and CDR2 FQGNSA. This CDR3 contains 15 residues. The CDR3 sequence: CASSLGVRATYEQYF. CDR3 DNA sequence: TGTGCCAGCAGCTTAGGAGTCAGGGCGACCTACGAGCAGTACTTC.

To note about this clone: The junction shows a germline mismatch at one end, possibly a read error. This chain joins TRBV5-6 and TRBJ2-2; D not resolved. The CDR3 is 13 residues long. Germline V gene lookup returns CDR1 SGHDT and CDR2 YYEEEE. CDR3 DNA sequence: TGTGCCAGCAGCTTGAAGAACAGCGGGGAGCTGTTTTTT. Translating it yields CASSLKNSGELFF.

The V and J genes are TRBV15 and TRBJ2-7; D gene unclear. Per germline, CDR1 LNHNV and CDR2 YYDKDF (reference sequence). CDR3 length: 12 amino acids. Trimming pared 2 bases from V and 3 bases from J, leaving 5 bases between. CDR3 coding DNA: TGTGCCACCAGCAGAACCCACTACGAGCAGTACTTC. The encoded protein is CATSRTHYEQYF.

The V call is TRBV27, the J call TRBJ2-2; D call uncertain. Germline lookup yields CDR1 MNHEY and CDR2 SMNVEV (reference sequence). Trimming pared 2 bases from V and 3 bases from J, leaving 10 bases between. CDR3 length equals 15 residues. The CDR3 nucleotides are TGTGCCAGCAGTTTAGCCGGAACCTACACCGGGGAGCTGTTTTTT. Its protein is CASSLAGTYTGELFF.

The chain has TRBV7-2 and TRBJ2-7, with D unresolved. The CDR3 has 15 amino acids. V was trimmed by 1 base and J by 1 base, leaving 11 bases between them. Germline-derived CDR1 and CDR2 are SGHTA and FQGNSA. The CDR3 region has the DNA TGTGCCAGCAGCTTAGGTGGCAGGAGTTCCTACGAGCAGTACTTC. Protein product: CASSLGGRSSYEQYF.

The chain links TRBV5-4 to TRBJ2-3, with a weak D call TRBD1 (5 bases). V was shortened by 2 bases and J by 4 bases, with 11 bases between the two germline ends. This CDR3 contains 14 residues. In germline, CDR1 is SGHNT, CDR2 YYREEE (reference sequence). In nucleotides, the CDR3 is TGTGCCAGCAGCTTCGGCAGGGTCCCAGATACGCAGTATTTT. It translates to CASSFGRVPDTQYF.

This chain links TRBV7-3 with TRBJ1-1; unclear D gene. Germline assignment: CDR1 SGHTA and CDR2 FQGTGA. Trimming removed 5 bases at V and 1 base at J, with 11 bases between. This CDR3 region has 14 residues. CDR3 amino acids: CASSARAQNTEAFF. CDR3 DNA: TGTGCCAGCAGCGCCCGGGCCCAGAACACTGAAGCTTTCTTT.

The gene calls are TRBV30 and TRBJ2-7; 12 nucleotides line up with TRBD1. J lost 4 bases, V lost 2 bases, and 9 bases had no gene match. The CDR3 is 16 amino acids. CDR1 and CDR2 from the germline V gene are GTSNPN and SVGIG (reference sequence). The CDR3 DNA reads as TGTGCCTGGAGTCCGCAGTTGGGACAGGGGGCGTACGAGCAGTACTTC. Its protein is CAWSPQLGQGAYEQYF.

This chain joins TRBV5-6 and TRBJ2-7; D is unclear. Per the germline V gene, CDR1 is SGHDT and CDR2 is YYEEEE. This CDR3 is built from 14 residues. V lost 1 base, J lost 2 bases, and 10 bases lay in between. CDR3: CASSLHQKPYEQYF. The CDR3 DNA reads TGTGCCAGCAGCTTGCACCAGAAACCCTACGAGCAGTACTTC. The full variable domain, its missing parts supplied by reference TRBV5-6 and TRBJ2-7, is DAGVTQSPTHLIKTRGQQVTLRCSPKSGHDTVSWYQQALGQGPQFIFQYYEEEERQRGNFPDRFSGHQFPNYSSELNVNALLLGDSALYLCASSLHQKPYEQYFGPGTRLTVT.

This clone was counted a single time. The chain combines TRBV4-1 with TRBJ2-1; no reliable D call. V lost 0 bases, J lost 5 bases, and 11 bases lay in between. The CDR3 is made up of 15 amino acids. Germline CDR1 is MGHRA and CDR2 is YSYEKL. CDR3 sequence reads: CASSQEVGPHNEQFF. Here the CDR3 DNA reads TGCGCCAGCAGCCAAGAGGTAGGGCCGCACAATGAGCAGTTCTTC.

The chain couples TRBV7-8 to TRBJ2-3; D is unresolved. Trimming took 5 bases from V and 7 from J, leaving 16 bases between them. CDR3 size: 14 residues. Germline V gene sequence: CDR1 SGHVS, CDR2 FQNEAQ. The DNA for the CDR3 is TGTGCCAGCAGCCCTAGACTGGGTGCACATACGCAGTATTTT. The encoded protein is CASSPRLGAHTQYF.